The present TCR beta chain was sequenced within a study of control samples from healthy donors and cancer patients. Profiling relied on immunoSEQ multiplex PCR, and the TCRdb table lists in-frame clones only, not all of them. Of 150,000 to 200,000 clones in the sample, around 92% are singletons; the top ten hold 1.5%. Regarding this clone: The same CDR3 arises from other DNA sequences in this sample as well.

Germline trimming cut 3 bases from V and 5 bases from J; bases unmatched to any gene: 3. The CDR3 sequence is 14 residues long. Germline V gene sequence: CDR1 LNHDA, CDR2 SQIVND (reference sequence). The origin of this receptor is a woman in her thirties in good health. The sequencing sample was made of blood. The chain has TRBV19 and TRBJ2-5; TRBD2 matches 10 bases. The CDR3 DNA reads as TGTGCCAGTAGTATGGGACTAGCGTGGGAGACCCAGTACTTC. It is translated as CASSMGLAWETQYF.